The 13 T cell receptor beta chains in this list originate from one sample, sequenced in a study of cytomegalovirus exposure and HLA in healthy donors. Primers included in the PCR were 60 Vbeta and 13 Jbeta primers. Clones were read by immunoSEQ multiplex PCR, and TCRdb kept only the in-frame ones, dropping some. The sample includes roughly 250,000 clones, about 83% of them seen just once. The sequencing input was PBMCs. These receptors were obtained from a woman aged 40 to 50 in good health and CMV-seropositive.

The chain is built from TRBV6-1 and TRBJ2-3, with 11 bases that match TRBD2. The CDR3 sequence is 16 residues long. CDR1 MNHNS and CDR2 SASEGT come from the germline V gene. With V trimmed by 1 base and J by 5 bases, 5 bases remained unmatched. The CDR3 spells CASSEVLAGGQDTQYF. In nucleotides, the CDR3 is TGTGCCAGCAGTGAAGTTCTAGCGGGAGGCCAAGATACGCAGTATTTT.

This sequence joins TRBV9 and TRBJ1-4, with 8 positions matching TRBD1. This CDR3 has 15 amino acids. Trimming removed 1 base from V and 8 bases from J; junction bases left unmatched: 7. From germline, CDR1 is SGDLS and CDR2 YYNGEE. CDR3 in amino acids: CASSVPGTGTEKLFF. The CDR3 nucleotides are TGTGCCAGCAGCGTACCCGGGACAGGTACCGAAAAACTGTTTTTT.

The CDR3 spells CASSAMTSGSGEQYF. In DNA form, the CDR3 reads TGTGCCAGCAGCGCGATGACTAGCGGGAGTGGCGAGCAGTACTTC. The chain couples TRBV9 to TRBJ2-7, with 12 bases identical to TRBD2. CDR1 and CDR2 from the germline V gene are SGDLS and YYNGEE. The CDR3 has 15 residues. V trimming: 3 bases; J trimming: 6 bases; junction bases outside the gene matches: 7. Full variable domain (outside the CDR3, taken from reference TRBV9 and TRBJ2-7): DSGVTQTPKHLITATGQRVTLRCSPRSGDLSVYWYQQSLDQGLQFLIQYYNGEERAKGNILERFSAQQFPDLHSELNLSSLELGDSALYFCASSAMTSGSGEQYFGPGTRLTVT.

This clone was observed once. The chain has TRBV5-4 and TRBJ2-1; the match to TRBD2 covers 13 bases. The CDR3 covers 16 residues. The V gene's germline CDR1 is SGHNT and CDR2 YYREEE (reference sequence). The V segment lost 4 bases and the J segment 9 bases; nucleotides outside the gene matches: 10. The chain's CDR3 is CASSPAGLAGKGEQFF. CDR3 DNA: TGTGCCAGCAGCCCCGCGGGACTAGCGGGAAAGGGTGAGCAGTTCTTC.

This rearrangement joins TRBV19 to TRBJ1-5; D perhaps matches TRBD1 (6 bases). V lost 4 bases and J lost 3, with 10 bases in between. This CDR3 region has 14 residues. CDR1 LNHDA and CDR2 SQIVND come from the germline V gene (reference sequence). The chain's CDR3 is CASSKTGTNQPQHF. The CDR3 DNA reads as TGTGCCAGTAGTAAGACAGGAACCAATCAGCCCCAGCATTTT.

The J gene is TRBJ2-1, the V gene TRBV19; 11 bases are shared with TRBD2. The CDR3 has 15 residues. Germline CDR1 and CDR2: LNHDA and SQIVND (reference sequence). With V trimmed by 8 bases and J by 2 bases, 5 bases remained unmatched. The DNA of the CDR3 is TGTGCCAGTTCTCTTAGCGGGAGGGCCTACAATGAGCAGTTCTTC. Amino acids: CASSLSGRAYNEQFF.

This clone was found a few times. This rearrangement joins TRBV10-3 to TRBJ1-5, with a weak D call TRBD1 (5 bases). This CDR3 has 15 residues. Trimming pared 0 bases from V and 5 bases from J, leaving 11 bases between. Germline V gives CDR1 ENHRY, CDR2 SYGVKD. The CDR3 loop reads CAISESTTRDQPQHF. The CDR3 DNA reads TGTGCCATCAGTGAGTCGACAACCAGGGATCAGCCCCAGCATTTT.

This CDR3 is CASSIAPGKREYQYEQYF. For the CDR3, the DNA is TGTGCCAGTAGTATCGCTCCGGGAAAGCGGGAGTATCAGTACGAGCAGTACTTC. The rearrangement links TRBV19 to TRBJ2-7, with 8 bases aligning to TRBD2. V dropped 3 bases and J dropped 4; count of bases not matched to a gene: 17. Germline V gene sequence: CDR1 LNHDA, CDR2 SQIVND (reference sequence). The length of the CDR3 is 18 residues.

The chain links TRBV29-1 to TRBJ1-5, with TRBD1 matching over 8 bases. The J segment lost 4 bases and the V segment lost 6 bases, leaving 2 bases of the junction unmatched. Looked up from germline, CDR1 is SQVTM and CDR2 is ANQGSEA. CDR3 length equals 12 residues. Here the CDR3 DNA reads TGCAGCGTCCGACAGGGGAATCAGCCCCAGCATTTT. Its translation is CSVRQGNQPQHF.

The chain couples TRBV19 to TRBJ2-3; TRBD1 matches 11 bases. The germline CDR1 and CDR2 sequences are LNHDA and SQIVND (reference sequence). The CDR3 consists of 13 residues. With 9 bases clipped from V and 4 bases from J, the junction kept 3 bases outside the gene matches. The CDR3 DNA reads as TGTGCCAGCCGGGACAGGGGGGCAGATACGCAGTATTTT. This sequence encodes CASRDRGADTQYF.

The chain has TRBV28 and TRBJ2-7; D unresolved. Per germline, CDR1 MDHEN and CDR2 SYDVKM. This CDR3 region has 13 residues. Trimming shortened V by 5 bases and J by 4 bases, and 12 bases separated the two germline ends. The CDR3 region has the DNA TGTGCCAGCAGTCCGAGTCCCCATTACGAGCAGTACTTC. Translated: CASSPSPHYEQYF.

The genes are TRBV7-9 and TRBJ2-5, with 10 positions matching TRBD1. Germline-derived CDR1 and CDR2 are SEHNR and FQNEAQ (reference sequence). V gave up 5 bases and J gave up 4 bases; unmatched junction bases: 10. The CDR3 spans 16 residues. This CDR3 reads CASSDTGTGVAETQYF. The CDR3 DNA follows: TGTGCCAGCAGCGACACCGGGACAGGGGTTGCAGAGACCCAGTACTTC.

The chain has TRBV7-8 and TRBJ2-7; 8 nucleotides agree with TRBD2. Germline V gives CDR1 SGHVS, CDR2 FQNEAQ. The J segment lost 9 bases and the V segment lost 5 bases, leaving 15 bases of the junction unmatched. The CDR3 has 15 residues. The CDR3 DNA follows: TGTGCCAGCAGCCCCCGACTAGCGAGGGAAGTAGTGCAGTACTTC. Protein product: CASSPRLAREVVQYF.